One sample yielded the 9 T cell receptor beta chains listed below, sequenced in a study of glioma-infiltrating T cells. Amplification of TCR alpha and beta CDR3 regions from RNA used iRepertoire nested multiplex PCR. TCRdb used MiXCR to reprocess the multiplex PCR reads, holding one entry per CDR3 protein. The table has tens of thousands of distinct CDR3 sequences, approximately 42% seen once. Specimen: glioma tissue, nonneoplastic brain tissue, or PBMCs (not recorded which). These receptors were collected from a human donor with low-grade glioma or glioblastoma, undergoing nonglioma brain surgery, or in good health (not recorded which).

This clonotype was recorded many times. The CDR3 end shows no conserved phenylalanine or tryptophan, and so a read error is likely. CDR3 sequence (DNA): TGTGCCAGCAGGGGGGACAGATCGAACACTGAAGCTTTCCTT. Protein product: CASRGDRSNTEAFL. This chain links TRBV7-8 with TRBJ1-1; TRBD1 matches at 7 bases. This CDR3 has 14 amino acids. Germline V gene sequence: CDR1 SGHVS, CDR2 FQNEAQ. V was pared by 6 bases and J by 1 base, with 5 bases of the junction left unmatched.

This clonotype appeared many times. This chain uses TRBV29-1 with TRBJ1-1; no reliable D call. The V and J ends lost 1 base and 5 bases respectively, with 14 bases between them. The germline gives CDR1 SQVTM, CDR2 ANQGSEA. This CDR3 has 14 residues. CDR3 loop: CSVEVSGWGTEAFF. The DNA of the CDR3 is TGCAGCGTTGAAGTATCTGGATGGGGAACTGAAGCTTTCTTT.

A few counts support this clonotype. V usage is TRBV15 and J usage is TRBJ2-1, with D possibly TRBD2 on 5 matching bases. Trimming stripped 4 bases from V and 9 bases from J, with 19 bases between. The CDR3 is made up of 15 amino acids. Germline V gives CDR1 LNHNV, CDR2 YYDKDF (reference sequence). The CDR3 is CATSTPVNVLAEQFF. CDR3 in DNA: TGTGCCACCAGCACCCCCGTAAACGTCCTAGCTGAGCAGTTCTTC.

In its sample, this clonotype was seen many times. V usage is TRBV2 and J usage is TRBJ2-7, with unresolved D. Germline V gene lookup returns CDR1 SNHLY and CDR2 FYNNEI. The CDR3 runs 13 residues. The V end lost 7 bases, the J end lost 1 base, and 11 bases lay between the germline ends. CDR3 protein: CASKEAESYEQYF. CDR3 DNA sequence: TGTGCCAGCAAAGAAGCAGAATCCTACGAGCAGTACTTC.

The CDR3 DNA follows: TGTGCCTGGAGTATGGGAACTAGTCGGGATGAGCAGTTCTTC. Translated: CAWSMGTSRDEQFF. J is TRBJ2-1 and V is TRBV30; TRBD2 might be the D (5 bases). V gave up 2 bases and J gave up 8 bases, with 16 bases separating them. Germline CDR1 and CDR2: GTSNPN and SVGIG (reference sequence). The CDR3 is 14 residues long.

This clonotype was observed at least ten times. The J gene is TRBJ2-2, the V gene TRBV6-6; 7 bases agree with TRBD1. The CDR3 runs to 19 residues. Germline V lookup: CDR1 MNHNY, CDR2 SVGAGI (reference sequence). The V segment lost 0 bases and the J segment 0 bases; nucleotides outside the gene matches: 10. CDR3 protein: CASSYSKRSQGANTGELFF. The CDR3 nucleotides are TGTGCCAGCAGTTACTCGAAAAGGTCCCAGGGGGCGAACACCGGGGAGCTGTTTTTT.

This clonotype was recorded at least ten times. The chain uses TRBV9 and TRBJ1-2; a weak D match, TRBD1 (6 bases). CDR3 length equals 14 residues. Trimming shortened V by 0 bases and J by 6 bases, and 12 bases separated the two germline ends. Germline values: CDR1 SGDLS, CDR2 YYNGEE. The CDR3 sequence is CASSVEGGSHGYTF. As DNA, the CDR3 is TGTGCCAGCAGCGTAGAAGGGGGTTCCCATGGCTACACCTTC.

With regard to this clonotype: The junction departs from the called germline gene at one end, perhaps through a read error. The rearrangement joins TRBV6-1 to TRBJ2-1, with 8 positions matching TRBD1. The CDR3 is 14 residues long. Per germline, CDR1 MNHNS and CDR2 SASEGT. As DNA, the CDR3 is TGTCCCAGCACCCCCCCGGGACAGGCGCAGGAGCAGTTCTTC. Its translation: CPSTPPGQAQEQFF.

The chain employs TRBV28 and TRBJ2-5; the match to TRBD2 covers 7 bases. In germline, CDR1 is MDHEN, CDR2 SYDVKM. With V trimmed by 3 bases and J by 8 bases, 12 bases remained unmatched. The CDR3 has 15 amino acids. Written as DNA, the CDR3 is TGTGCCAGCAGTTTCTCCGCGGGAGATTGCGATACCCAGTACTTC. It codes for CASSFSAGDCDTQYF.